The text below deals with one T cell receptor beta chain. These data belong to a study of blood T cell repertoires in COVID-19. As for the study in general: The United States, Italy and Spain supplied acute and convalescent COVID-19 samples.

Assay used: immunoSEQ multiplex PCR; TCRdb lists only in-frame clones, some missing. The table records roughly 180,000 clones, under 90% of them present only once. The sample was PBMCs or T cells enriched from blood (not recorded which). The source is a man between 60 and 70 years old who had recovered from COVID-19.

CDR3 DNA sequence: TGTGCCAGCAGCTACGTGGGGGGACCCTATTCACCCCTCCACTTT. Amino acid sequence: CASSYVGGPYSPLHF. The chain recombines TRBV7-9 with TRBJ1-6, with D maybe TRBD1 (5 bases). V lost 4 bases, J lost 8 bases, and 15 bases lay in between. The CDR3 contains 15 residues. CDR1 and CDR2 (germline): SEHNR, FQNEAQ (reference sequence). The complete variable domain, with remaining parts taken from reference TRBV7-9 and TRBJ1-6, reads DTGVSQNPRHKITKRGQNVTFRCDPISEHNRLYWYRQTLGQGPEFLTYFQNEAQLEKSRLLSDRFSAERPKGSFSTLEIQRTEQGDSAMYLCASSYVGGPYSPLHFGNGTRLTVT.